This T cell receptor beta chain came from a study of CD8+ T cells in alopecia areata. Overall study: Patients received oral tofacitinib, 5 to 10 mg twice daily, for moderate-to-severe alopecia areata. Whole-study results and caveats: Many expanded lesional clones persisted during tofacitinib (in both scalp and blood). Patients shared TCRs less clearly than mice did, possibly owing to HLA. Uncertainty remains about how baseline CD8+ expansion links to response, with one nonresponder.

The sequencing template was cDNA reverse transcribed from extracted RNA. The assay was immunoSEQ multiplex PCR, and TCRdb's table has in-frame clones only and misses some. The sample lists about 190,000 clones, around 60% seen once, with roughly 0.67% in the top ten. The treatment was: oral pan-JAK inhibitor, 5-10 mg twice daily. In germline, CDR1 is MDHEN, CDR2 SYDVKM. This CDR3 is 16 amino acids long. V lost 6 bases to trimming and J lost 9 bases, with 24 bases between them. A remark on this clone: The antigen remains unidentified.

The V gene is TRBV28, the J gene TRBJ1-5; TRBD1 might be the D (5 bases). Here the sequenced sample was CD4+ T cells sorted from blood, taken at week 4, from a patient treated with tofacitinib. This TCR was recovered from a human donor with alopecia areata. The chain's CDR3 is CASRLPPHRGGGPQHF. Here the CDR3 DNA reads TGTGCCAGCAGACTCCCCCCCCACCGGGGGGGAGGGCCCCAGCATTTT.